The 11 T cell receptor beta chains presented below share a single source sample, sequenced in a study of siplizumab effects on memory and regulatory T cells. The method was immunoSEQ multiplex PCR; TCRdb's version includes in-frame clones alone and lacks a portion of them. The sample includes about 120,000 clones, just under 95% of them seen just once. Sequences were obtained from CD4+ T cells sorted from blood. These receptors came from a human donor in good health.

The V call is TRBV7-2, the J call TRBJ1-3, with 8 nucleotides matching TRBD1. The CDR3 spans 15 residues. V lost 3 bases, J lost 2 bases, and 3 bases stayed unmatched. Per germline, CDR1 SGHTA and CDR2 FQGNSA. The CDR3 sequence is CASSFQGAPGNTIYF. DNA of the CDR3: TGTGCCAGCAGCTTCCAGGGGGCCCCTGGAAACACCATATATTTT. The full variable domain, with the rest looked up from reference TRBV7-2 and TRBJ1-3, is GAGVSQSPSNKVTEKGKDVELRCDPISGHTALYWYRQSLGQGLEFLIYFQGNSAPDKSGLPSDRFSAERTGGSVSTLTIQRTQQEDSAVYLCASSFQGAPGNTIYFGEGSWLTVV.

This clone has a single count. CDR3 region: CAGYASDEQYF. The CDR3 DNA reads TGTGCCGGGTACGCTAGCGACGAGCAGTACTTC. The chain uses TRBV6-5 and TRBJ2-7, with D possibly TRBD2 on 6 matching bases. This CDR3 region has 11 residues. Germline V gene lookup returns CDR1 MNHEY and CDR2 SVGAGI. V lost 11 bases to trimming and J lost 5 bases, with 13 bases between them.

The chain has TRBV30 and TRBJ2-7, with D perhaps assigned TRBD1 or TRBD2 (5 bases each). This CDR3 region has 11 residues. Looked up from germline, CDR1 is GTSNPN and CDR2 is SVGIG (reference sequence). V dropped 4 bases and J dropped 8 bases, with 12 bases sitting between them. CDR3 residues: CAWIGGGQQYF. The CDR3 DNA is TGTGCCTGGATAGGTGGGGGTCAGCAGTACTTC.

The chain links TRBV2 to TRBJ1-1, with D perhaps TRBD1 (5 bases). The CDR3 contains 15 residues. Trimming removed 4 bases at V and 6 bases at J, with 18 bases between. Germline values: CDR1 SNHLY, CDR2 FYNNEI. Here the CDR3 DNA reads TGTGCCAGCAGTGGAAGGGGTTGGTCGGTGGCTGAAGCTTTCTTT. The encoded protein is CASSGRGWSVAEAFF.

The chain uses TRBV7-2 and TRBJ2-5; perhaps TRBD1 as D (5 bases). The CDR3 contains 14 residues. CDR1 SGHTA and CDR2 FQGNSA come from the germline V gene. Between the trimmed V and J ends, which lost 5 bases and 3 bases, there was a span of 13 bases. CDR3 sequence reads: CASSPRRGEETQYF. CDR3 DNA sequence: TGTGCCAGCAGCCCTCGAAGGGGCGAAGAGACCCAGTACTTC.

The gene calls are TRBV27 and TRBJ2-7; perhaps TRBD2 as D (5 bases). This CDR3 region has 14 residues. Germline V gene data show CDR1 as MNHEY and CDR2 as SMNVEV (reference sequence). Trimming took 5 bases from V and 5 from J, leaving 16 bases between them. CDR3 amino acids: CASSPLGERHEQYF. CDR3 DNA: TGTGCCAGCAGTCCTCTTGGGGAGAGGCACGAGCAGTACTTC.

This chain connects TRBV27 to TRBJ1-2, with 7 bases matching TRBD1. This CDR3 region has 15 residues. Trimming removed 2 bases from V and 1 base from J; junction bases left unmatched: 4. Germline V gene lookup returns CDR1 MNHEY and CDR2 SMNVEV (reference sequence). As DNA, the CDR3 is TGTGCCAGCAGTTTAATGACAGGGCTTAACTATGGCTACACCTTC. Protein: CASSLMTGLNYGYTF.

The chain joins TRBV10-1 to TRBJ1-5; the match to TRBD1 covers 7 bases. CDR1 WNHNN and CDR2 SYGVQD come from the germline V gene (reference sequence). The CDR3 sequence is 16 residues long. J lost 2 bases, V lost 1 base, and 5 bases had no gene match. The CDR3: CASSEFRGLGNQPQHF. The CDR3 DNA reads as TGCGCCAGCAGTGAGTTTAGGGGGCTCGGCAATCAGCCCCAGCATTTT.

This clone appeared a few times. This rearrangement joins TRBV2 to TRBJ1-6; D perhaps matches TRBD1 (6 bases). Germline V gene data show CDR1 as SNHLY and CDR2 as FYNNEI. The CDR3 contains 12 residues. The ends were cut back, 8 bases at V and 10 bases at J, with 12 bases in the middle. This CDR3 reads CASGGGPSPLHF. In DNA form, the CDR3 reads TGTGCCAGCGGGGGGGGCCCATCACCCCTCCACTTT.

This clone was picked up one time. V and J are TRBV5-1 and TRBJ1-2; TRBD1 is a possible D gene (5 bases). Germline loops: CDR1 SGHRS, CDR2 YFSETQ. V lost 0 bases and J lost 4, with 13 bases in between. The CDR3 covers 15 residues. The CDR3 loop reads CASSLGGTGPYGYTF. The CDR3 bases are TGCGCCAGCAGCTTGGGGGGGACTGGACCCTATGGCTACACCTTC.

The V and J genes are TRBV6-5 and TRBJ2-2; TRBD2 agrees at 8 bases. V lost 0 bases and J lost 4; bases outside the gene matches: 4. The CDR3 is 16 residues long. CDR1 is MNHEY, CDR2 SVGAGI, per germline. The CDR3 sequence: CASSYSAGGSTGELFF. The CDR3 nucleotides are TGTGCCAGCAGTTACTCGGCGGGAGGTTCCACCGGGGAGCTGTTTTTT.